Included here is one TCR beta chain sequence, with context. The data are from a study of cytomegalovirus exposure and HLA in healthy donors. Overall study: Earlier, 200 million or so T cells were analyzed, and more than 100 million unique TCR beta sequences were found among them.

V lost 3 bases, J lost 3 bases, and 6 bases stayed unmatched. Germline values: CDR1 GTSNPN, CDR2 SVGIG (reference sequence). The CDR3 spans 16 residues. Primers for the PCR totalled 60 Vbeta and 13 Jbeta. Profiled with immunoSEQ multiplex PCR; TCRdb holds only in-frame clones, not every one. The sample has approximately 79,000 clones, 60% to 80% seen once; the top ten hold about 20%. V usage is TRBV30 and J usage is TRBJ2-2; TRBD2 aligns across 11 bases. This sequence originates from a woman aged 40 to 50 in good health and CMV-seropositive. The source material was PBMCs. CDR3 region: CAWRLAGGWDTGELFF. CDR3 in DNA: TGTGCCTGGAGGCTAGCGGGAGGATGGGACACCGGGGAGCTGTTTTTT.